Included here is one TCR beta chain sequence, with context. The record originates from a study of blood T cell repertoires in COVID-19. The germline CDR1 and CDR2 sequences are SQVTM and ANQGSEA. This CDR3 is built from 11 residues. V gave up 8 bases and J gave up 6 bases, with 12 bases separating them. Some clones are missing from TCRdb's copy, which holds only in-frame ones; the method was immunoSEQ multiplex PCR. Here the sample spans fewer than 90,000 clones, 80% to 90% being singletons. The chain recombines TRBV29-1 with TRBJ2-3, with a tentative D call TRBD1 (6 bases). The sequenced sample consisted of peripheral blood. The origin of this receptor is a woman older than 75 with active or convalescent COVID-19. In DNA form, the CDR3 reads TGCAGCAAACGAACAGGGGATACGCAGTATTTT. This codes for CSKRTGDTQYF.